This TCR beta chain was sequenced in a study of OX40 agonist ivuxolimab in advanced cancers. Across the whole study: As their treatment, patients were administered ivuxolimab, an agonistic anti-OX40 (CD134) antibody.

Profiling relied on immunoSEQ multiplex PCR, and the TCRdb table lists in-frame clones only, not all of them. The sample has about 70,000 clones, 80% to 90% seen once; the top ten hold roughly 0.9%. Notes on this clone: Its antigen is not identified.

Whole-study results and caveats: The average count of expanded clones was higher among CD8+ T cells than among CD4+.

Blood sampling was done at baseline, cycle 4 day 1, and cycle 7 day 1. Germline V gene lookup returns CDR1 SGHTA and CDR2 FQGNSA. The length of the CDR3 is 11 residues. V was shortened by 4 bases and J by 3 bases, with 4 bases between the two germline ends. This specimen consisted of CD4+ or CD8+ T cells sorted from blood, obtained in a trial of the OX40 agonist ivuxolimab. The chain carries TRBV7-2 and TRBJ2-7; D remains ambiguous. The source is an adult with an advanced solid tumor such as melanoma, head and neck, liver or kidney cancer. CDR3 in amino acids: CASSSDYEQYF. CDR3 DNA sequence: TGTGCCAGCAGCTCGGACTACGAGCAGTACTTC.